One T cell receptor beta chain is described in this entry. Its specificity is unknown. This sample stems from a study of persistence of HIV-infected CD4 T cells. An overlapping HIV-1 Gag peptide pool stimulated these cells at approximately 1 ug/peptide/mL. Sorted nonresponding memory CD4+ T cells were CD40L-negative, CD69-negative, CD45RO-high. Germline assignment: CDR1 SGHNT and CDR2 YYREEE (reference sequence). The CDR3 extends over 10 amino acids. Between the trimmed V and J ends, which lost 4 bases and 4 bases, there was a span of 3 bases. The immunoSEQ assay was version 4, run in survey mode. The method was immunoSEQ multiplex PCR; TCRdb's version includes in-frame clones alone and lacks a portion of them. The profile covers 30,000 to 45,000 clones, with 82% appearing a single time and roughly 0.97% taken by the ten largest. Study results and limitations: CMV- and Gag-responding cells had lower TCRbeta richness than CD3/CD28-responding cells.

V is TRBV5-4 and J is TRBJ2-7; D is ambiguous. The input for sequencing was cultured CD4+ T cells from PBMCs, taken from a patient who received antiretroviral therapy. This TCR was recovered from an adult with HIV. The donor label of this sample is uncertain. Here the CDR3 DNA reads TGTGCCAGCAGCCTGTACGAGCAGTACGTC. This translates into CASSLYEQYV.